This entry lists 22 T cell receptor beta chains sequenced from one sample in a study of blood T cell repertoires in COVID-19. Repertoires were generated with immunoSEQ multiplex PCR, while TCRdb's copy carries only in-frame clones and drops some. The sample carries approximately 170,000 clones, about 80% recorded once. The sample was peripheral blood. The receptors here all came from a man between 65 and 85 years old with active or convalescent COVID-19.

The chain is built from TRBV3-1 (or the pseudogene TRBV3-2) and TRBJ2-3; D is undetermined. V shed 0 bases and J shed 5 bases, with 24 bases lying between them. The CDR3 is 19 amino acids. CDR1 is LGHDT and CDR2 is YNNKEL in the germline V gene (reference sequence). The CDR3: CASSQEETMGYSVIDTQYF. The CDR3 DNA is TGTGCCAGCAGCCAAGAGGAAACCATGGGCTATTCAGTTATAGATACGCAGTATTTT.

The table lists this clone with a few counts. The chain joins TRBV29-1 to TRBJ2-2, with D possibly being TRBD2 (5 bases). Trimming took off 5 bases at V and 9 bases at J, with 10 bases between the two ends. Germline V gene lookup returns CDR1 SQVTM and CDR2 ANQGSEA. CDR3 size: 11 residues. This chain's CDR3 is CSVLDSRELFF. The CDR3 nucleotides are TGCAGCGTTTTGGACTCGAGGGAGCTGTTTTTT.

The chain couples TRBV3-1 (or the pseudogene TRBV3-2) to TRBJ2-7, with TRBD2 matching over 11 bases. Germline V gene lookup returns CDR1 LGHDT and CDR2 YNNKEL (reference sequence). V shed 1 base and J 4 bases; nucleotides not matched to a gene: 6. There are 16 residues in the CDR3. In DNA, the CDR3 is TGTGCCAGCAGCCAAGGAGTTACTAGCGGGGGATACGAGCAGTACTTC. It yields the protein CASSQGVTSGGYEQYF.

Notes on this clone: The sample has other DNA sequences that encode this CDR3 too. V usage is TRBV5-4 and J usage is TRBJ1-2; 10 bases line up with TRBD1. CDR3 length: 13 residues. CDR1 is SGHNT, CDR2 YYREEE, per germline (reference sequence). V lost 5 bases and J lost 5; bases outside the gene matches: 3. The CDR3 bases are TGTGCCAGCAGTCGGGACAGGGGATATGGCTACACCTTC. As protein: CASSRDRGYGYTF.

This rearrangement joins TRBV27 to TRBJ2-7; D may be TRBD1 (5 bases). Germline V gene sequence: CDR1 MNHEY, CDR2 SMNVEV (reference sequence). Trimming took off 6 bases at V and 4 bases at J, with 13 bases between the two ends. The CDR3 contains 13 residues. CDR3 coding DNA: TGTGCCAGCAGCTTTGGACGGACATACGAGCAGTACTTC. Its protein is CASSFGRTYEQYF.

The CDR3 loop is CAWSPGYSGNTIYF. The CDR3, as DNA: TGTGCCTGGAGCCCAGGGTACTCTGGAAACACCATATATTTT. The chain is built from TRBV30 and TRBJ1-3; D might be TRBD1 (5 bases). V gave up 3 bases and J gave up 0 bases, with 9 bases separating them. The V gene's germline CDR1 is GTSNPN and CDR2 SVGIG (reference sequence). This CDR3 is 14 amino acids long.

The J gene is TRBJ2-7, the V gene TRBV29-1, with 7 nucleotides matching TRBD1. The ends lost 8 bases at V and 4 bases at J; junction bases unmatched: 8. The CDR3 contains 12 residues. Germline assignment: CDR1 SQVTM and CDR2 ANQGSEA. CDR3 nucleotide sequence: TGCAGCATCCTTGGGACAGATTACGAGCAGTACTTC. It encodes CSILGTDYEQYF.

In this sample, this clone turned up a few times. V and J are TRBV19 and TRBJ2-7; possibly TRBD2 for D (7 bases). Germline V lookup: CDR1 LNHDA, CDR2 SQIVND (reference sequence). Trimming removed 1 base at V and 0 bases at J, with 19 bases between. CDR3 length: 18 amino acids. The CDR3 here is CASSIVGPRGRSSYEQYF. The CDR3 DNA follows: TGTGCCAGTAGTATAGTAGGTCCGCGGGGGCGGAGCTCCTACGAGCAGTACTTC.

The chain is built from TRBV12-1 and TRBJ1-5. TRBV12-1 constitutes a pseudogene. The CDR3 is 17 residues long. The CDR3 coding sequence is TGTGCCAGCAGCTTTGCTGGGGGGGACCATAGCAATCAGCCCCAGCATTTT. Translated: CASSFAGGDHSNQPQHF.

V usage is TRBV6-2 or TRBV6-3 and J usage is TRBJ2-7, with TRBD1 matching 10 bases. CDR1 is MNHEY and CDR2 is SVGEGT in the germline V gene. The ends lost 4 bases at V and 5 bases at J; junction bases unmatched: 8. The CDR3 consists of 15 residues. CDR3 DNA: TGTGCCAGCAGTTCCCGGGACAGGGGAAGAGACGAGCAGTACTTC. Protein sequence: CASSSRDRGRDEQYF.

The chain is built from TRBV28 and TRBJ1-3, with TRBD1 matching over 9 bases. Losses at the gene ends were 5 bases for V and 6 bases for J; bases not matched to a gene: 8. Germline assignment: CDR1 MDHEN and CDR2 SYDVKM. The CDR3 runs to 15 residues. The CDR3 bases are TGTGCCAGCAGTAGAGGGGGGACAGGGCTAAACACCATATATTTT. Translation gives CASSRGGTGLNTIYF.

This clone was recorded many times. This chain connects TRBV7-8 to TRBJ1-5; the match to TRBD1 covers 9 bases. The CDR3 loop spans 15 amino acids. J lost 7 bases, V lost 1 base, and 5 bases had no gene match. The germline V gene encodes CDR1 SGHVS and CDR2 FQNEAQ. CDR3 loop: CASSLGTGVDQPQHF. The CDR3 coding sequence is TGTGCCAGCAGCTTAGGGACAGGGGTTGACCAGCCCCAGCATTTT.

The gene calls are TRBV6-2 or TRBV6-3 and TRBJ2-6; D perhaps matches TRBD1 (6 bases). The ends were cut back, 0 bases at V and 0 bases at J, with 12 bases in the middle. The CDR3 has 18 amino acids. The germline V gene encodes CDR1 MNHEY and CDR2 SVGEGT. CDR3 bases: TGTGCCAGCAGTTACTCTAGGACAGTTTTCTCTGGGGCCAACGTCCTGACTTTC. It translates to CASSYSRTVFSGANVLTF.

The chain has TRBV6-1 and TRBJ2-1, with 10 bases identical to TRBD2. J gave up 1 base and V 4 bases, and 4 bases lay outside the gene matches. Looked up from germline, CDR1 is MNHNS and CDR2 is SASEGT. CDR3 length: 16 amino acids. Here the CDR3 DNA reads TGTGCCAGCAGTGCGTCAGCGGGAGGGTCCTACAATGAGCAGTTCTTC. Amino acids: CASSASAGGSYNEQFF.

This clone has only a few counts. This chain joins TRBV6-2 or TRBV6-3 and TRBJ2-2, with D uncertain. Germline loops: CDR1 MNHEY, CDR2 SVGEGT. V was pared by 3 bases and J by 1 base, with 6 bases between. The CDR3 has 14 amino acids. The CDR3 spells CASSYSGNTGELFF. The CDR3 region has the DNA TGTGCCAGCAGTTATTCGGGGAACACCGGGGAGCTGTTTTTT.

The V call is TRBV12-3 or TRBV12-4, the J call TRBJ1-4; D might be TRBD1 (5 bases). The CDR3 extends over 13 amino acids. Trimming stripped 8 bases from V and 10 bases from J, with 17 bases between. CDR3 sequence: CASLGTEARKLFF. CDR3 coding DNA: TGTGCCAGCCTTGGGACTGAGGCGCGAAAACTGTTTTTT.

The V call is TRBV7-9, the J call TRBJ1-1, with 9 bases fitting TRBD1. The V and J ends lost 4 bases and 3 bases, in that order; junction bases with no gene match: 3. In germline, CDR1 is SEHNR, CDR2 FQNEAQ (reference sequence). This CDR3 has 14 residues. CDR3 bases: TGTGCCAGCAGCTCCCGGGACAGGGACACTGAAGCTTTCTTT. Protein: CASSSRDRDTEAFF.

This clone was counted only a few times. The CDR3 loop reads CASSLNGGAGFGPRYEQYF. The CDR3 DNA reads TGTGCCAGCAGTTTAAATGGCGGGGCGGGCTTCGGGCCGCGCTACGAGCAGTACTTC. The chain recombines TRBV27 with TRBJ2-7; D possibly corresponds to TRBD2 (6 bases). The germline CDR1 and CDR2 sequences are MNHEY and SMNVEV (reference sequence). The CDR3 contains 19 residues. Trimming took 2 bases from V and 3 from J, leaving 26 bases between them.

V gene TRBV6-1 combines with J gene TRBJ2-2; D is unclear. This CDR3 has 15 residues. V was trimmed by 3 bases and J by 1 base, leaving 9 bases between them. CDR1 is MNHNS and CDR2 is SASEGT in the germline V gene. The DNA for the CDR3 is TGTGCCAGCAGTGAGGCAGGTAGGAACACCGGGGAGCTGTTTTTT. Residues: CASSEAGRNTGELFF.

The chain joins TRBV24-1 to TRBJ2-1; 14 bases are shared with TRBD2. Germline trimming cut 4 bases from V and 7 bases from J; bases unmatched to any gene: 8. CDR1 and CDR2 (germline): KGHDR, SFDVKD. CDR3 length: 17 residues. CDR3 residues: CATSDHTRLAGGNEQFF. CDR3 sequence (DNA): TGTGCCACCAGTGACCATACTAGACTAGCGGGAGGGAATGAGCAGTTCTTC.

The rearrangement joins TRBV18 to TRBJ2-6; weak D call: TRBD2 (7 bases). The CDR3 loop spans 16 amino acids. The V gene lost 9 bases and the J gene lost 0 bases, with 15 bases spanning the gap. The germline V gene has CDR1 KGHSH and CDR2 LQKENI. The chain's CDR3 is CASTGTKHSGANVLTF. CDR3 nucleotide sequence: TGTGCCAGTACAGGGACTAAACACTCTGGGGCCAACGTCCTGACTTTC.

This rearrangement joins TRBV7-2 to TRBJ2-3; 10 bases agree with TRBD2. There are 16 residues in the CDR3. Trimming took 1 base from V and 3 from J; bases not matched to a gene: 4. Germline CDR1 SGHTA, CDR2 FQGNSA. The CDR3 nucleotides are TGTGCCAGCAGCTTAGGAGGACTAGCGGCGACAGATACGCAGTATTTT. As protein: CASSLGGLAATDTQYF. The complete variable domain, with remaining parts taken from reference TRBV7-2 and TRBJ2-3, reads GAGVSQSPSNKVTEKGKDVELRCDPISGHTALYWYRQSLGQGLEFLIYFQGNSAPDKSGLPSDRFSAERTGGSVSTLTIQRTQQEDSAVYLCASSLGGLAATDTQYFGPGTRLTVL.